This T cell receptor (beta chain) was retrieved from a study of blood T cells in healthy people across ages. This clonotype was detected many times. Next came a second PCR, run for roughly 6 to 11 cycles, which used a sample-barcoded 5' primer along with a J-beta primer mix. TCRdb ran MiXCR on the 5' RACE reads and lists one entry per CDR3 protein. This table has roughly 1,800,000 distinct CDR3 sequences, roughly 49% appearing once. This receptor was identified in a woman in her 40s in good health. Material: blood.

CDR3 DNA: TGCAGTGCCCCCGGGCGGAGCTCCTACGAGCAGTACTTC. Translating gives CSAPGRSSYEQYF. This chain uses TRBV20-1 with TRBJ2-7, with unresolved D. V lost 6 bases to trimming and J lost 0 bases, with 12 bases between them. The CDR3 loop spans 13 amino acids. In germline, CDR1 is DFQATT, CDR2 SNEGSKA (reference sequence).